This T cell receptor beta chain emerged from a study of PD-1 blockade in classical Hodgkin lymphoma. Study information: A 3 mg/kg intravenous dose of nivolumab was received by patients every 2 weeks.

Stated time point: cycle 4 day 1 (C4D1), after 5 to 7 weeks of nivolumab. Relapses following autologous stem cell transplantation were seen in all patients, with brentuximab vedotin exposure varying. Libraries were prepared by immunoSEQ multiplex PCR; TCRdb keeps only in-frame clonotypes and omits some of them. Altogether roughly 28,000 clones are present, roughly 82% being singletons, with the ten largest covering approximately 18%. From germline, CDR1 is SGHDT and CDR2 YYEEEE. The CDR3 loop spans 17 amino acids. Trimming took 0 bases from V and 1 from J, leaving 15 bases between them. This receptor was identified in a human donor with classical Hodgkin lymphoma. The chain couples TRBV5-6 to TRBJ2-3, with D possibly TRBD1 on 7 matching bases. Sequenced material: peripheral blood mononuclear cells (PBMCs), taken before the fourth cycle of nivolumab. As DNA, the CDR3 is TGTGCCAGCAGCTTGGGCCTTCGGGGGACAGGCACAGATACGCAGTATTTT. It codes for CASSLGLRGTGTDTQYF.